This TCR beta chain appears in the sequencing data of a study of response to subunit inactivated influenza vaccine listed by TCRdb under 2018. As for the study more broadly: The study used deep quantitative T cell receptor repertoire profiling to track responses to a trivalent subunit inactivated influenza vaccine.

General conclusions and limits of the study: According to the authors, only a limited number of new T cells may be recruited by each seasonal influenza vaccination.

The method behind the library was RT-PCR. The instrument given in TCRdb is Illumina HiSeq 2500. TCRdb reprocessed the public reads (quality trimming at Q25 with fastp, clone calling with MiXCR) and kept in-frame beta chains. Each CDR3 protein appears once, grouped with its most common genes and DNA. Present in this sample are roughly 500,000 distinct CDR3 sequences, 25% of which were seen just once. In total, the top ten clones hold 1.9% of the sample. There are a few counts of this clonotype. Its antigen is still unknown. No much larger clone exists at a distance of one base, and base qualities are not known. Trimming accounts for 5 bases at V and 2 bases at J, while the number of junction bases matched to no gene is 2. CDR3 length: 14 amino acids, cysteine to phenylalanine. Only the CDR3 portion is preserved as DNA: 42 bases, with reading frame beginning at the first base. The germline V gene (reference sequence) supplies CDR1 DFQATT and CDR2 SNEGSKA.

This sequence was found in a man aged 45-65 years who received an inactivated influenza vaccine. Donor details come from another sample of the same person, matched by shared clones. Sequenced here: CD4+ T cells sorted from PBMCs, sampled more than 4 days after vaccination. The rearranged chain carries TRBV20-1 and TRBJ2-7, with 14 bases aligning to TRBD2. The nucleotides read TGCAGTGCTGGACTAGCGGGAGGCGCCTACGAGCAGTACTTC. This encodes CSAGLAGGAYEQYF.